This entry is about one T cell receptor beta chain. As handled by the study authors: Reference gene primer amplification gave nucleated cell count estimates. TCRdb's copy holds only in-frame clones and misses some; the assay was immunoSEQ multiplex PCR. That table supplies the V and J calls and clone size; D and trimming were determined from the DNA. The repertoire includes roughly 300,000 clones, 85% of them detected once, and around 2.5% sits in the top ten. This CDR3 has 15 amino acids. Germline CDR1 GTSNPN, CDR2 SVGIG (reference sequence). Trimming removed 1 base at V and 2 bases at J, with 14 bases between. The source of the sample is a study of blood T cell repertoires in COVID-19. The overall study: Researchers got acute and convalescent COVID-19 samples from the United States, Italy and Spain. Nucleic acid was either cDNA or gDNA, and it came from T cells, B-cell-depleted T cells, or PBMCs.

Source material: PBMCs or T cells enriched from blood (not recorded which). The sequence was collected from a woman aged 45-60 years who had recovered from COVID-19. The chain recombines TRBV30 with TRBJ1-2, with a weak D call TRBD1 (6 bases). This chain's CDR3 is CAWSANRVTNYGYTF. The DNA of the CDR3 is TGTGCCTGGAGTGCTAACAGGGTCACCAACTATGGCTACACCTTC.